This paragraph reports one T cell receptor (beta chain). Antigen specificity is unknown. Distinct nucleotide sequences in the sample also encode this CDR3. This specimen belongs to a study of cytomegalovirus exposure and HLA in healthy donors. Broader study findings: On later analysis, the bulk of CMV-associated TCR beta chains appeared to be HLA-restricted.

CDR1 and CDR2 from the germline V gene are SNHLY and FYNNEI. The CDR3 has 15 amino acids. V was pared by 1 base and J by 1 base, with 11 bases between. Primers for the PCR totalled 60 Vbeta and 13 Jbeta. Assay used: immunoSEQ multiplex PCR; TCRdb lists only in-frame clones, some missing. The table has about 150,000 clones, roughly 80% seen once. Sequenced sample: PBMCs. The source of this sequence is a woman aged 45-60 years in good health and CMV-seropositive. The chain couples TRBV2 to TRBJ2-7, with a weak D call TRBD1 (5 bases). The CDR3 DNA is TGTGCCAGCAGTGAAGACAGGTCAAGTTCCTACGAGCAGTACTTC. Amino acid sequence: CASSEDRSSSYEQYF.